Included here is one T cell receptor (beta chain) sequence, with context. CDR3 size: 16 residues. This entry is derived from a study of immune evolution from preneoplasia to lung adenocarcinoma. Study context: HLA loss of heterozygosity: roughly 7.5% AIS, about 15% MIA, about 31% ADC, none AAH.

Sequencing was performed with immunoSEQ multiplex PCR; in TCRdb, only in-frame clones are kept and a portion is missing. The sample has about 41,000 clones; 70% to 85% are singletons. Patients had resection in Japan or China between the mid-2010s and the late 2010s. Two lung cancer pathologists independently confirmed each histologic diagnosis. The sequence was collected from a person between 60 and 69 years old with lung adenocarcinoma. The specimen sequenced was FFPE invasive lung adenocarcinoma tissue. The chain carries TRBV21-1 and TRBJ2-1. TRBV21-1 corresponds to a pseudogene. CDR3 in DNA: TGTGCCAGCAGCAAAGGGAAACAAGGGTCTGGAAATGAGCAGTTCTTC. This gives the protein CASSKGKQGSGNEQFF.